These 25 T cell receptor beta chains originate from one sample sequenced in a study of neoadjuvant anti-PD-1 for oral cavity cancer. The method was immunoSEQ multiplex PCR; TCRdb's version includes in-frame clones alone and lacks a portion of them. The sample includes 13,000 to 15,000 clones, 60% to 75% of them seen just once. The source material was PBMCs, sampled before nivolumab (anti-PD-1) treatment. Receptor source: a person aged 35-79 years with oral cavity squamous cell carcinoma.

The chain uses TRBV25-1 and TRBJ2-1; a possible D gene is TRBD1 (5 bases). The CDR3 contains 15 residues. The V end was cut by 3 bases, the J end by 4 bases, with 13 bases between. Germline-derived CDR1 and CDR2 are MGHDK and SYGVNS. CDR3 nucleotides: TGTGCCAGCAGTGACCGGCAGGGCTATTACAATGAGCAGTTCTTC. It translates to CASSDRQGYYNEQFF.

This chain uses TRBV9 with TRBJ2-1; D may correspond to TRBD1 or TRBD2 (6 bases each). The CDR3 loop spans 13 amino acids. Deletions cut 7 bases from V and 5 bases from J, with 13 bases between. CDR1 and CDR2 from the germline V gene are SGDLS and YYNGEE. This CDR3 is CASGGPLDNEQFF. As DNA, the CDR3 is TGTGCCAGCGGGGGGCCTTTGGACAATGAGCAGTTCTTC. Using reference TRBV9 and TRBJ2-1 for the parts outside the CDR3, the full variable domain is DSGVTQTPKHLITATGQRVTLRCSPRSGDLSVYWYQQSLDQGLQFLIQYYNGEERAKGNILERFSAQQFPDLHSELNLSSLELGDSALYFCASGGPLDNEQFFGPGTRLTVL.

This clone occurred once. V and J are TRBV30 and TRBJ1-1; D call uncertain. The germline V gene encodes CDR1 GTSNPN and CDR2 SVGIG (reference sequence). This CDR3 is built from 13 residues. The germline V and J ends were trimmed by 2 bases and 0 bases, with 7 bases remaining between them. The CDR3 sequence: CAWSTGMNTEAFF. In nucleotides, the CDR3 is TGTGCCTGGAGTACGGGAATGAACACTGAAGCTTTCTTT.

The J gene is TRBJ2-7, the V gene TRBV9; a weak D match, TRBD1 (6 bases). Germline CDR1 is SGDLS and CDR2 is YYNGEE. With 4 bases removed from V and 1 base from J, the gap between germline ends came to 12 bases. The CDR3 is made up of 14 amino acids. The CDR3: CASSPRQDSYEQYF. CDR3 nucleotide sequence: TGTGCCAGCAGCCCCCGACAGGATTCCTACGAGCAGTACTTC.

This clone has more than one count but fewer than ten. Here the CDR3 reads CASSVGVGGQGALRSMNTEAFF. As DNA, the CDR3 is TGTGCCAGCAGCGTAGGGGTTGGGGGACAGGGGGCCCTCAGGTCGATGAACACTGAAGCTTTCTTT. V is TRBV9 and J is TRBJ1-1, with 12 bases identical to TRBD1. The CDR3 has 22 residues. V gave up 0 bases and J gave up 0 bases; unmatched junction bases: 18. CDR1 and CDR2 (germline): SGDLS, YYNGEE.

This clone was counted a single time. The chain links TRBV5-1 to TRBJ1-2, with D possibly matching TRBD1 (5 bases). Germline CDR1 SGHRS, CDR2 YFSETQ. The CDR3 contains 14 residues. Trimming left V 0 bases short and J 7 bases short, with 13 bases between. CDR3 sequence: CASSLGQGLFGYTF. DNA of the CDR3: TGCGCCAGCAGCTTGGGTCAGGGCTTATTTGGCTACACCTTC.

The chain links TRBV5-4 to TRBJ1-6, with 7 nucleotides matching TRBD1. CDR1 is SGHNT, CDR2 YYREEE, per germline (reference sequence). The CDR3 is made up of 14 amino acids. With V trimmed by 5 bases and J by 7 bases, 6 bases remained unmatched. The CDR3 DNA follows: TGTGCCAGCAGTATTAACAGGGGCAATTCACCCCTCCACTTT. This gives the protein CASSINRGNSPLHF.

The rearrangement links TRBV18 to TRBJ1-1; TRBD1 matches at 7 bases. CDR1 KGHSH and CDR2 LQKENI come from the germline V gene. V lost 4 bases, J lost 11 bases, and 4 bases stayed unmatched. This CDR3 has 11 amino acids. The DNA for the CDR3 is TGTGCCAGCTCACTTCAGGGGGGTGCTTTCTTT. Amino acid sequence: CASSLQGGAFF.

The rearrangement uses TRBV7-3 and TRBJ2-1; 9 bases fit TRBD2. CDR1 SGHTA and CDR2 FQGTGA come from the germline V gene. The CDR3 consists of 15 residues. With 5 bases clipped from V and 6 bases from J, the junction kept 8 bases outside the gene matches. The CDR3 protein is CASSHVAAGGNEQFF. The CDR3 region has the DNA TGTGCCAGCAGCCACGTGGCAGCGGGGGGCAATGAGCAGTTCTTC.

The rearrangement joins TRBV5-1 to TRBJ2-7, with 8 nucleotides matching TRBD1. This CDR3 is 14 amino acids long. The germline V gene encodes CDR1 SGHRS and CDR2 YFSETQ. V lost 3 bases, J lost 6 bases, and 8 bases stayed unmatched. For the CDR3, the DNA is TGCGCCAGCAGCTCCCTCCGACAGGGGCCCGAGCAGTACTTC. Protein product: CASSSLRQGPEQYF.

V and J are TRBV7-9 and TRBJ2-1, with D unclear. Trimming left V 6 bases short and J 15 bases short, with 15 bases between. The CDR3 extends over 11 amino acids. CDR1 and CDR2 (germline): SEHNR, FQNEAQ (reference sequence). In nucleotides, the CDR3 is TGTGCCAGCAGTTATATCGGAAATCTGTTCTTC. Residues: CASSYIGNLFF.

This clone was counted a single time. V is TRBV6-1 and J is TRBJ1-2, with 7 bases lining up with TRBD1. V shed 5 bases, J shed 1 base, and the junction held 4 bases outside the gene matches. The V gene's germline CDR1 is MNHNS and CDR2 SASEGT. This CDR3 is built from 14 residues. The CDR3 sequence: CASSPGGNNYGYTF. The DNA for the CDR3 is TGTGCCAGCAGTCCAGGGGGAAATAACTATGGCTACACCTTC.

The DNA for the CDR3 is TGTGCCAGCAGCGTAGGGGGGAGTTATACCGGGGAGCTGTTTTTT. It translates to CASSVGGSYTGELFF. J is TRBJ2-2 and V is TRBV9; D is possibly TRBD1 or TRBD2 (5 bases each). The CDR3 runs 15 residues. Germline CDR1 is SGDLS and CDR2 is YYNGEE. Trimming left V 0 bases short and J 5 bases short, with 11 bases between.

This clone was picked up one time. This chain links TRBV19 with TRBJ1-2; no clear D. This CDR3 is built from 14 residues. Trimming pared 3 bases from V and 8 bases from J, leaving 16 bases between. The germline V gene encodes CDR1 LNHDA and CDR2 SQIVND (reference sequence). Written as DNA, the CDR3 is TGTGCCAGTAGTATTCAGCGGGAAGATCGGGGCTACACCTTC. Protein sequence: CASSIQREDRGYTF.

This sequence joins TRBV6-5 and TRBJ2-7; D possibly corresponds to TRBD1 (5 bases). Germline lookup yields CDR1 MNHEY and CDR2 SVGAGI. The CDR3 totals 14 residues. V lost 0 bases and J 4 bases, leaving 10 bases between the germline ends. CDR3 in amino acids: CASSYSFPGYEQYF. The CDR3 bases are TGTGCCAGCAGTTACTCTTTCCCAGGGTACGAGCAGTACTTC.

This clone came up once. The chain links TRBV5-1 to TRBJ2-5; 10 bases align to TRBD1. CDR1 SGHRS and CDR2 YFSETQ come from the germline V gene. Trimming cost V 5 bases and J 2 bases; bases outside gene matches: 3. CDR3 length: 14 residues. The CDR3 region is CASSSGQGQETQYF. The CDR3 nucleotides read TGCGCCAGCAGTTCGGGACAGGGGCAAGAGACCCAGTACTTC.

The sample holds a few counts of this clone. The V gene is TRBV5-1, the J gene TRBJ1-2, with TRBD1 as a possible D gene (6 bases). This CDR3 contains 13 residues. With 4 bases removed from V and 2 bases from J, the gap between germline ends came to 9 bases. Germline V gene sequence: CDR1 SGHRS, CDR2 YFSETQ. Here the CDR3 reads CASSADSNYGYTF. The CDR3 bases are TGCGCCAGCAGCGCGGACAGCAACTATGGCTACACCTTC.

The chain is built from TRBV30 and TRBJ2-5, with a possible D match to TRBD1 (5 bases). Germline CDR1 GTSNPN, CDR2 SVGIG (reference sequence). The CDR3 is 12 residues long. V was shortened by 2 bases and J by 4 bases, with 8 bases between the two germline ends. The CDR3 DNA reads TGTGCCTGGAGTCGTGGGGCAGAGACCCAGTACTTC. Translation: CAWSRGAETQYF.

The count of this clone is one. The chain employs TRBV6-5 and TRBJ2-3, with D uncertain. V was trimmed by 2 bases and J by 1 base, leaving 7 bases between them. The CDR3 length is 14 residues. Per germline, CDR1 MNHEY and CDR2 SVGAGI. The CDR3 bases are TGTGCCAGCAGTTACGGCTGGCGCACAGATACGCAGTATTTT. Its translation is CASSYGWRTDTQYF.

V usage is TRBV11-2 and J usage is TRBJ1-1; no clear D. V lost 5 bases to trimming and J lost 3 bases, with 13 bases between them. This CDR3 has 14 residues. CDR1 SGHAT and CDR2 FQNNGV come from the germline V gene. CDR3 nucleotides: TGTGCCAGCAGCACGGCACTATTAGACACTGAAGCTTTCTTT. As protein: CASSTALLDTEAFF.

The V call is TRBV2, the J call TRBJ2-7; no clear D. CDR3 length: 11 amino acids. Germline V gives CDR1 SNHLY, CDR2 FYNNEI. Trimming stripped 3 bases from V and 3 bases from J, with 3 bases between. CDR3 protein: CASSEVYEQYF. The CDR3 region has the DNA TGTGCCAGCAGTGAGGTCTACGAGCAGTACTTC.

The genes are TRBV6-4 and TRBJ2-1, with TRBD1 matching 10 bases. V dropped 5 bases and J dropped 8; count of bases not matched to a gene: 9. The CDR3 spans 15 residues. Germline CDR1 is MRHNA and CDR2 is SNTAGT. Written as DNA, the CDR3 is TGTGCCAGCAGTACCGGGACAGGGGTGGGTCATGAGCAGTTCTTC. This encodes CASSTGTGVGHEQFF.

The chain combines TRBV15 with TRBJ2-7; no reliable D call. Trimming shortened V by 0 bases and J by 2 bases, and 11 bases separated the two germline ends. The CDR3 has 15 residues. Germline loops: CDR1 LNHNV, CDR2 YYDKDF (reference sequence). The CDR3 here is CATSRDRAPAYEQYF. Here the CDR3 DNA reads TGTGCCACCAGCAGAGATCGGGCACCAGCCTACGAGCAGTACTTC.

This chain links TRBV27 with TRBJ2-6; the match to TRBD1 covers 9 bases. This CDR3 contains 17 residues. J lost 0 bases, V lost 8 bases, and 8 bases had no gene match. Germline values: CDR1 MNHEY, CDR2 SMNVEV (reference sequence). CDR3 coding DNA: TGTGCCAGCGGCCGTGGGGGACAGGGCTCTGGGGCCAACGTCCTGACTTTC. It is translated as CASGRGGQGSGANVLTF. The whole variable domain, remainder taken from reference TRBV27 and TRBJ2-6, is EAQVTQNPRYLITVTGKKLTVTCSQNMNHEYMSWYRQDPGLGLRQIYYSMNVEVTDKGDVPEGYKVSRKEKRNFPLILESPSPNQTSLYFCASGRGGQGSGANVLTFGAGSRLTVL.

The CDR3 region has the DNA TGTGCCAGCAGCCAAGACTTGAATTCACCCCTCCACTTT. It encodes CASSQDLNSPLHF. The chain employs TRBV7-9 and TRBJ1-6; no firm D call. The CDR3 has 13 residues. CDR1 is SEHNR, CDR2 FQNEAQ, per germline (reference sequence). Trimming took off 5 bases at V and 7 bases at J, with 9 bases between the two ends.